The rows below give T cell receptor beta chains drawn from one sample of a study of blood T cells in healthy people across ages. MiXCR, applied by TCRdb to the 5' RACE reads, yields one record per CDR3 protein. This repertoire shows fewer than 800,000 distinct CDR3 sequences, around 49% found once; its top ten account for around a third. Specimen: blood. Every receptor here comes from a woman in her fifties or sixties in good health. Both conserved end residues are part of each CDR3. Each record gives: V gene, clone size, J gene, CDR3 length, D gene, CDR3 protein, CDR3 DNA. D genes are given only for firm matches. Only part of the rows carry a size: once, few, many, or a class if the clone is expanded.

v_call: TRBV2
clone_size: once
j_call: TRBJ2-1
cdr3_length: 13
d_call: TRBD2
cdr3_aa: CASSRGRNNEQFF
cdr3_nt: TGTGCCAGCAGTCGCGGGAGGAACAATGAGCAGTTCTTC

v_call: TRBV5-6
clone_size: .
j_call: TRBJ2-3
cdr3_length: 15
d_call: TRBD1
cdr3_aa: CASSSDRGLTDTQYF
cdr3_nt: TGTGCCAGCAGCTCCGACAGGGGACTCACAGATACGCAGTATTTT

v_call: TRBV20-1
clone_size: few
j_call: TRBJ2-1
cdr3_length: 15
d_call: TRBD2
cdr3_aa: CSAGILAGKGNEQFF
cdr3_nt: TGCAGTGCTGGTATCCTAGCGGGAAAAGGTAATGAGCAGTTCTTC

v_call: TRBV7-2
clone_size: few
j_call: TRBJ2-7
cdr3_length: 13
d_call: .
cdr3_aa: CASGQSFYYEQYF
cdr3_nt: TGTGCCAGTGGACAGTCCTTCTACTACGAGCAGTACTTC

v_call: TRBV5-1
clone_size: once
j_call: TRBJ1-1
cdr3_length: 12
d_call: .
cdr3_aa: CASSLGAAEAFF
cdr3_nt: TGCGCCAGCAGCTTGGGGGCCGCCGAGGCTTTCTTT

v_call: TRBV5-4
clone_size: .
j_call: TRBJ2-5
cdr3_length: 14
d_call: .
cdr3_aa: CASSLAQVQETQYF
cdr3_nt: TGTGCCAGCAGCTTGGCCCAGGTCCAAGAGACCCAGTACTTC

v_call: TRBV6-6
clone_size: few
j_call: TRBJ2-7
cdr3_length: 14
d_call: TRBD2
cdr3_aa: CASSSPSGAYEQYF
cdr3_nt: TGTGCCAGCAGTTCTCCTAGCGGTGCCTACGAGCAGTACTTC

v_call: TRBV4-3
clone_size: .
j_call: TRBJ2-7
cdr3_length: 15
d_call: .
cdr3_aa: CASSQDQAETYEQYF
cdr3_nt: TGCGCCAGCAGCCAAGATCAAGCGGAGACCTACGAGCAGTACTTC

v_call: TRBV11-2
clone_size: .
j_call: TRBJ2-4
cdr3_length: 11
d_call: .
cdr3_aa: CASKGGDIQYF
cdr3_nt: TGTGCCAGCAAAGGTGGAGACATTCAGTACTTC

v_call: TRBV5-1
clone_size: few
j_call: TRBJ1-1
cdr3_length: 15
d_call: .
cdr3_aa: CASSLAGRGSTEAFF
cdr3_nt: TGCGCCAGCAGCTTGGCCGGCAGGGGTAGTACTGAAGCTTTCTTT

v_call: TRBV6-5
clone_size: .
j_call: TRBJ1-1
cdr3_length: 15
d_call: .
cdr3_aa: CASSYGSRGPMKAFF
cdr3_nt: TGTGCCAGCAGTTACGGCTCTCGGGGCCCTATGAAAGCTTTCTTT

v_call: TRBV20-1
clone_size: few
j_call: TRBJ1-1
cdr3_length: 19
d_call: .
cdr3_aa: CSARTGSYPLTARNTEAFF
cdr3_nt: TGCAGTGCAAGAACAGGGTCTTATCCTTTGACGGCACGGAACACTGAAGCTTTCTTT

v_call: TRBV27
clone_size: few
j_call: TRBJ2-1
cdr3_length: 15
d_call: .
cdr3_aa: CASSLSVRDRDEQFF
cdr3_nt: TGTGCCAGCAGTTTATCGGTGAGGGATCGCGATGAGCAGTTCTTC

v_call: TRBV12-3/TRBV12-4
clone_size: once
j_call: TRBJ2-7
cdr3_length: 11
d_call: .
cdr3_aa: CASRLSSEQYF
cdr3_nt: TGTGCCAGCAGATTAAGTAGTGAGCAGTACTTC

v_call: TRBV20-1
clone_size: .
j_call: TRBJ2-1
cdr3_length: 15
d_call: TRBD2
cdr3_aa: CSARSETSGHNEQFF
cdr3_nt: TGCAGTGCTAGATCTGAGACTAGCGGACACAATGAGCAGTTCTTC

v_call: TRBV12-3/TRBV12-4
clone_size: .
j_call: TRBJ1-5
cdr3_length: 15
d_call: .
cdr3_aa: CASSLARNSNQPQHF
cdr3_nt: TGTGCCAGCAGTTTAGCGCGGAATAGCAATCAGCCCCAGCATTTT

v_call: TRBV7-2
clone_size: few
j_call: TRBJ2-1
cdr3_length: 15
d_call: .
cdr3_aa: CASSLGPLTYNEQFF
cdr3_nt: TGTGCCAGCAGCTTAGGTCCACTAACCTACAATGAGCAGTTCTTC

v_call: TRBV7-9
clone_size: .
j_call: TRBJ2-7
cdr3_length: 16
d_call: .
cdr3_aa: CASSLDLGGRLYEQYF
cdr3_nt: TGTGCCAGCAGCTTAGATTTGGGGGGCCGTCTCTACGAGCAGTACTTC

v_call: TRBV29-1
clone_size: .
j_call: TRBJ1-1
cdr3_length: 15
d_call: TRBD1
cdr3_aa: CSVDGPGGVNTEAFF
cdr3_nt: TGCAGCGTTGATGGGCCAGGGGGAGTGAACACTGAAGCTTTCTTT

v_call: TRBV4-3
clone_size: .
j_call: TRBJ2-7
cdr3_length: 14
d_call: .
cdr3_aa: CASSQGGETYEQYF
cdr3_nt: TGCGCCAGCAGCCAAGGGGGAGAGACCTACGAGCAGTACTTC

v_call: TRBV10-3
clone_size: .
j_call: TRBJ1-2
cdr3_length: 12
d_call: TRBD1
cdr3_aa: CATAGTAMTYTF
cdr3_nt: TGTGCCACCGCCGGGACAGCTATGACCTACACCTTC

v_call: TRBV29-1
clone_size: few
j_call: TRBJ2-7
cdr3_length: 13
d_call: .
cdr3_aa: CSVVSPGGHEQYF
cdr3_nt: TGCAGCGTTGTCTCCCCCGGGGGCCACGAGCAGTACTTC

v_call: TRBV2
clone_size: once
j_call: TRBJ2-1
cdr3_length: 13
d_call: .
cdr3_aa: CATDSRLYNEQFF
cdr3_nt: TGTGCCACTGACAGCCGCCTCTACAATGAGCAGTTCTTC

v_call: TRBV6-2/TRBV6-3
clone_size: .
j_call: TRBJ2-3
cdr3_length: 13
d_call: TRBD2
cdr3_aa: CASVAGGPDTQYF
cdr3_nt: TGTGCCAGCGTGGCGGGGGGGCCAGATACGCAGTATTTT

v_call: TRBV20-1
clone_size: few
j_call: TRBJ1-2
cdr3_length: 15
d_call: TRBD1
cdr3_aa: CSAFGQGGKVSGYTF
cdr3_nt: TGCAGTGCTTTCGGACAGGGGGGGAAAGTCAGCGGCTACACCTTC

v_call: TRBV7-2
clone_size: few
j_call: TRBJ2-3
cdr3_length: 13
d_call: TRBD2
cdr3_aa: CASTISGRDTQYF
cdr3_nt: TGTGCCAGCACCATTAGCGGGAGAGATACGCAGTATTTT

v_call: TRBV29-1
clone_size: .
j_call: TRBJ2-1
cdr3_length: 22
d_call: .
cdr3_aa: CSVERRRWGHQGLNGDYNEQFF
cdr3_nt: TGCAGCGTTGAGAGGAGAAGATGGGGACACCAAGGTCTAAATGGAGATTACAATGAGCAGTTCTTC

v_call: TRBV18
clone_size: .
j_call: TRBJ2-1
cdr3_length: 14
d_call: .
cdr3_aa: CASFSGNSYNEQFF
cdr3_nt: TGTGCCAGCTTTAGCGGAAACTCCTACAATGAGCAGTTCTTC

v_call: TRBV25-1
clone_size: .
j_call: TRBJ1-5
cdr3_length: 14
d_call: .
cdr3_aa: CASSSQGGGQPQHF
cdr3_nt: TGTGCCAGCAGTTCTCAAGGGGGAGGGCAGCCCCAGCATTTT

v_call: TRBV10-3
clone_size: .
j_call: TRBJ1-6
cdr3_length: 16
d_call: .
cdr3_aa: CATTRGTVGKNSPLHF
cdr3_nt: TGTGCCACCACCCGCGGAACAGTAGGGAAGAATTCACCCCTCCACTTT

v_call: TRBV2
clone_size: .
j_call: TRBJ2-1
cdr3_length: 11
d_call: TRBD2
cdr3_aa: CASKRGVEQFF
cdr3_nt: TGTGCCAGCAAACGGGGGGTTGAGCAGTTCTTC

v_call: TRBV10-3
clone_size: few
j_call: TRBJ2-1
cdr3_length: 15
d_call: TRBD2
cdr3_aa: CAISGTSGSSGSQFF
cdr3_nt: TGTGCCATCAGTGGGACTAGCGGGAGTTCCGGATCGCAGTTCTTC

v_call: TRBV27
clone_size: .
j_call: TRBJ2-7
cdr3_length: 12
d_call: .
cdr3_aa: CASSGTADEQYF
cdr3_nt: TGTGCCAGCAGTGGCACAGCGGACGAGCAGTACTTC

v_call: TRBV4-3
clone_size: few
j_call: TRBJ1-4
cdr3_length: 15
d_call: .
cdr3_aa: CASSRQGKKDEKLFF
cdr3_nt: TGCGCCAGCAGCCGTCAGGGGAAGAAGGATGAAAAACTGTTTTTT

v_call: TRBV6-2/TRBV6-3
clone_size: few
j_call: TRBJ1-6
cdr3_length: 13
d_call: .
cdr3_aa: CASRDIGNSPLHF
cdr3_nt: TGTGCCAGCCGGGACATCGGGAATTCACCCCTCCACTTT

v_call: TRBV6-2/TRBV6-3
clone_size: .
j_call: TRBJ2-5
cdr3_length: 16
d_call: TRBD2
cdr3_aa: CASRDSLADYYNEQYF
cdr3_nt: TGTGCCAGCAGAGACTCTCTAGCGGACTATTACAATGAGCAGTACTTC

v_call: TRBV20-1
clone_size: .
j_call: TRBJ2-2
cdr3_length: 16
d_call: TRBD1
cdr3_aa: CSAPRAGTVNTGELFF
cdr3_nt: TGCAGTGCGCCTAGGGCCGGGACAGTGAACACCGGGGAGCTGTTTTTT

v_call: TRBV29-1
clone_size: many
j_call: TRBJ2-5
cdr3_length: 14
d_call: .
cdr3_aa: CSVGGASGQETQYF
cdr3_nt: TGCAGCGTTGGGGGGGCTAGCGGTCAAGAGACCCAGTACTTC

v_call: TRBV18
clone_size: .
j_call: TRBJ1-6
cdr3_length: 15
d_call: TRBD1
cdr3_aa: CASSLGQEYNSPLHF
cdr3_nt: TGTGCCAGCTCACTGGGACAGGAATATAATTCACCCCTCCACTTT

v_call: TRBV28
clone_size: .
j_call: TRBJ2-2
cdr3_length: 15
d_call: TRBD1
cdr3_aa: CASSGGDRNTGELFF
cdr3_nt: TGTGCCAGCAGTGGTGGGGACAGGAACACCGGGGAGCTGTTTTTT

v_call: TRBV7-9
clone_size: .
j_call: TRBJ1-6
cdr3_length: 14
d_call: .
cdr3_aa: CASSSGGGDSPLHF
cdr3_nt: TGTGCCAGCAGCTCAGGAGGCGGGGATTCACCCCTCCACTTT

v_call: TRBV11-1
clone_size: many
j_call: TRBJ1-6
cdr3_length: 13
d_call: .
cdr3_aa: CASSRMGGSPLHF
cdr3_nt: TGTGCCAGCAGTCGGATGGGTGGATCACCCCTCCACTTT

v_call: TRBV15
clone_size: few
j_call: TRBJ2-5
cdr3_length: 12
d_call: .
cdr3_aa: CATSMGGETQYF
cdr3_nt: TGTGCCACCAGCATGGGGGGAGAGACCCAGTACTTC

v_call: TRBV20-1
clone_size: few
j_call: TRBJ1-4
cdr3_length: 12
d_call: .
cdr3_aa: CSAQARGEKLFF
cdr3_nt: TGCAGTGCTCAAGCCAGGGGAGAAAAACTGTTTTTT

v_call: TRBV12-3/TRBV12-4
clone_size: many
j_call: TRBJ2-1
cdr3_length: 12
d_call: .
cdr3_aa: CASSFDFSSQFF
cdr3_nt: TGTGCCAGCAGTTTCGACTTCTCTAGCCAGTTCTTC

v_call: TRBV5-1
clone_size: few
j_call: TRBJ2-1
cdr3_length: 17
d_call: .
cdr3_aa: CASTGTPSTISYNEQFF
cdr3_nt: TGCGCCAGCACCGGAACGCCATCCACGATCTCCTACAATGAGCAGTTCTTC

v_call: TRBV20-1
clone_size: .
j_call: TRBJ2-1
cdr3_length: 12
d_call: TRBD2
cdr3_aa: CSARTSASGQFF
cdr3_nt: TGCAGTGCTAGGACTAGCGCCTCGGGGCAGTTCTTC

v_call: TRBV3-1
clone_size: .
j_call: TRBJ1-2
cdr3_length: 15
d_call: .
cdr3_aa: CASSPAKSGDYGYTF
cdr3_nt: TGTGCCAGCAGCCCCGCGAAGAGCGGAGACTATGGCTACACCTTC

v_call: TRBV15
clone_size: .
j_call: TRBJ2-7
cdr3_length: 15
d_call: .
cdr3_aa: CATSGVGESSYEQYF
cdr3_nt: TGTGCCACCAGTGGGGTGGGGGAGAGCTCCTACGAGCAGTACTTC

v_call: TRBV5-6
clone_size: few
j_call: TRBJ2-5
cdr3_length: 13
d_call: TRBD2
cdr3_aa: CATTTSGQETQYF
cdr3_nt: TGTGCCACGACGACTAGCGGACAAGAGACCCAGTACTTC

v_call: TRBV5-1
clone_size: .
j_call: TRBJ2-7
cdr3_length: 14
d_call: .
cdr3_aa: CASSLEGIGYEQYF
cdr3_nt: TGCGCCAGCAGCTTGGAGGGGATTGGGTACGAGCAGTACTTC

v_call: TRBV28
clone_size: few
j_call: TRBJ2-1
cdr3_length: 16
d_call: TRBD2
cdr3_aa: CASSLIRTSGSNEQFF
cdr3_nt: TGTGCCAGCAGTTTAATAAGAACTAGCGGGAGCAATGAGCAGTTCTTC

v_call: TRBV4-1
clone_size: .
j_call: TRBJ2-1
cdr3_length: 15
d_call: .
cdr3_aa: CASSRKGEGFDEQFF
cdr3_nt: TGCGCCAGCAGCCGCAAAGGCGAGGGTTTCGATGAGCAGTTCTTC

v_call: TRBV9
clone_size: .
j_call: TRBJ2-3
cdr3_length: 15
d_call: TRBD2
cdr3_aa: CASSPGTSDIDTQYF
cdr3_nt: TGTGCCAGCAGCCCCGGGACTAGCGATATAGATACGCAGTATTTT

v_call: TRBV20-1
clone_size: .
j_call: TRBJ2-7
cdr3_length: 14
d_call: .
cdr3_aa: CSALFGSSYNEQYF
cdr3_nt: TGCAGTGCCCTGTTTGGATCATCCTACAATGAGCAGTACTTC